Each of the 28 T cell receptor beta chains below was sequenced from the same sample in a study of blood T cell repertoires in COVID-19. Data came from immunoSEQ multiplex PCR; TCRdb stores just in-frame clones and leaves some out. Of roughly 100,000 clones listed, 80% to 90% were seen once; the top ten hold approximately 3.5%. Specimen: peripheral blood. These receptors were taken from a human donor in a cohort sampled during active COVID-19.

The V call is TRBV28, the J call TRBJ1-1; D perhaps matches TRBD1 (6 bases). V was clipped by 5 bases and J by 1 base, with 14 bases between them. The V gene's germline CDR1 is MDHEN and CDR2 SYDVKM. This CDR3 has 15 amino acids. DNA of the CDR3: TGTGCCAGCAGTCCTCAGGGGAGGGGGAACACTGAAGCTTTCTTT. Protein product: CASSPQGRGNTEAFF.

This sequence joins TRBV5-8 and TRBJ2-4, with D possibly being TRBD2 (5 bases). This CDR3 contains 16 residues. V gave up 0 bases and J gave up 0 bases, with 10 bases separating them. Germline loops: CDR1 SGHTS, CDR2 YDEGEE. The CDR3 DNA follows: TGTGCCAGCAGCTTGGAAGTCGGACTAGCCAAAAACATTCAGTACTTC. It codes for CASSLEVGLAKNIQYF.

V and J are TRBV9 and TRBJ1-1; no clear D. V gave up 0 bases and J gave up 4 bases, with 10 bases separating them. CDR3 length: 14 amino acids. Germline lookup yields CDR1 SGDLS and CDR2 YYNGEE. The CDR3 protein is CASSVAGGSTEAFF. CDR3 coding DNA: TGTGCCAGCAGCGTAGCTGGCGGCAGCACTGAAGCTTTCTTT.

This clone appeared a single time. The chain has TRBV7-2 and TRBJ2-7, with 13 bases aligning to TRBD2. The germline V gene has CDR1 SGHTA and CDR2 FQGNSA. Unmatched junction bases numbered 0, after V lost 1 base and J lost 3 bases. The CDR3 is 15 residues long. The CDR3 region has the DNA TGTGCCAGCAGCTTAGGGACTAGCGGGAGCTACGAGCAGTACTTC. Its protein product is CASSLGTSGSYEQYF.

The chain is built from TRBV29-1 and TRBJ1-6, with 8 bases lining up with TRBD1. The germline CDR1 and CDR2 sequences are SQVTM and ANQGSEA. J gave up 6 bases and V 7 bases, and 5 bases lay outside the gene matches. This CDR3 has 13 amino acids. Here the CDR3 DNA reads TGCAGCGCACGGGACAGGTCTAATTCACCCCTCCACTTT. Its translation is CSARDRSNSPLHF. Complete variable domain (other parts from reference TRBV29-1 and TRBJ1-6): SAVISQKPSRDICQRGTSLTIQCQVDSQVTMMFWYRQQPGQSLTLIATANQGSEATYESGFVIDKFPISRPNLTFSTLTVSNMSPEDSSIYLCSARDRSNSPLHFGNGTRLTVT.

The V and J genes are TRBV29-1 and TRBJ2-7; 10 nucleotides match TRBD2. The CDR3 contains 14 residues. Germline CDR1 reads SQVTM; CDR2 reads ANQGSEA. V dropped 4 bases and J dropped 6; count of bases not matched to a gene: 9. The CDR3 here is CSVVERGGPVEQYF. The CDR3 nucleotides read TGCAGCGTTGTTGAGCGGGGGGGCCCGGTCGAGCAGTACTTC.

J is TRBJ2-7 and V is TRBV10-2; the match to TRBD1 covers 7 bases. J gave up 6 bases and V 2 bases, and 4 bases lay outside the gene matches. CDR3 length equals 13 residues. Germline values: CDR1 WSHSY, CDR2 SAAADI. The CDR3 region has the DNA TGCGCCAGCAGTGAGAGGACAGGAGGCGAGCAGTACTTC. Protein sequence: CASSERTGGEQYF.

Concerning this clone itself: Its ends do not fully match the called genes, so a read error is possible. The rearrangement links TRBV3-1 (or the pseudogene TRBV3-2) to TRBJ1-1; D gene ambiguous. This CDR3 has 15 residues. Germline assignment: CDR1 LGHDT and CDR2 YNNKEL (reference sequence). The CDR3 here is CASSEDVGIFTEAFF. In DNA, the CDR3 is TGTGCCAGCAGCGAAGACGTCGGGATTTTTACTGAAGCTTTCTTT.

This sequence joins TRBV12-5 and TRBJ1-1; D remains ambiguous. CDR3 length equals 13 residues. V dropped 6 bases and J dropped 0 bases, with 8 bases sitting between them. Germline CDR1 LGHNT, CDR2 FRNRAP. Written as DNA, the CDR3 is TGTGCTAGTGGCCTGGAGGTGAACACTGAAGCTTTCTTT. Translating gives CASGLEVNTEAFF.

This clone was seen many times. CDR3 DNA sequence: TGTGCCAGCAGGACAGACGGACAGGGTTGGAACGAGCAGTACTTC. Translation gives CASRTDGQGWNEQYF. The chain combines TRBV6-6 with TRBJ2-7, with 8 bases lining up with TRBD1. Germline loops: CDR1 MNHNY, CDR2 SVGAGI (reference sequence). The CDR3 has 15 amino acids. The V segment lost 6 bases and the J segment 5 bases; nucleotides outside the gene matches: 12.

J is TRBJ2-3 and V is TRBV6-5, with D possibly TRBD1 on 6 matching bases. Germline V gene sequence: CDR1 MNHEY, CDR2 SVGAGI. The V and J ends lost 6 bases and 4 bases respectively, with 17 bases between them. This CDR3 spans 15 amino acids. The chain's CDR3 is CASSRDTTFSDTQYF. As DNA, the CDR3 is TGTGCCAGCAGCCGGGACACCACCTTCTCAGATACGCAGTATTTT.

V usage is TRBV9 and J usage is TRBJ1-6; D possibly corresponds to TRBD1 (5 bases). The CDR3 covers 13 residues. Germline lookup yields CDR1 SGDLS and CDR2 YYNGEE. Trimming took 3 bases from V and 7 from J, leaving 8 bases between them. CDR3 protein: CASSARQNSPLHF. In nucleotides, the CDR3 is TGTGCCAGCAGCGCGAGACAGAATTCACCCCTCCACTTT.

In DNA, the CDR3 is TGTGCCAGCAGCCGGAGGTTTCAGGCATCTGGAAACACCATATATTTT. It yields the protein CASSRRFQASGNTIYF. The chain recombines TRBV11-2 with TRBJ1-3, with D hard to call. CDR3 length: 16 residues. V dropped 5 bases and J dropped 1 base, with 15 bases sitting between them. The V gene's germline CDR1 is SGHAT and CDR2 FQNNGV.

CDR3 DNA: TGCGCCAGCAGCCTCTCGACTAGCGGGCCTTACGAGCAGTACTTC. Translated, it gives CASSLSTSGPYEQYF. V gene TRBV4-3 combines with J gene TRBJ2-7; 10 bases match TRBD2. The germline CDR1 and CDR2 sequences are LGHNA and YSLEER. The CDR3 spans 15 residues. V dropped 4 bases and J dropped 4; count of bases not matched to a gene: 7.

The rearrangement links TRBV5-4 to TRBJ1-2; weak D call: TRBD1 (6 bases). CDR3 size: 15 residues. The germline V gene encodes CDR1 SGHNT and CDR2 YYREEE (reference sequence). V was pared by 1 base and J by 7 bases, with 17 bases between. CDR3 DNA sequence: TGTGCCAGCAGCTTGAGTCTGGGGGCGTCGTTTGGCTACACCTTC. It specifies CASSLSLGASFGYTF.

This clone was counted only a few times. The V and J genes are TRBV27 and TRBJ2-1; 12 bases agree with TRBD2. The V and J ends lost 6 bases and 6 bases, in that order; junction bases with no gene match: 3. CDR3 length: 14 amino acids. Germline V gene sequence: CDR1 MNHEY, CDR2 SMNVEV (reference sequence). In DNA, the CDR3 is TGTGCCAGCAGCTCTAGCGGGAGGGCCAATGAGCAGTTCTTC. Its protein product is CASSSSGRANEQFF.

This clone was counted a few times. Written as DNA, the CDR3 is TGTGCCAGCAGCGTAGACGGTAGTCGCGGCTATGAGCAGTTCTTC. This sequence encodes CASSVDGSRGYEQFF. The rearrangement joins TRBV9 to TRBJ2-1, with D hard to call. The V gene lost 0 bases and the J gene lost 8 bases, with 15 bases spanning the gap. This CDR3 has 15 amino acids. Germline CDR1 reads SGDLS; CDR2 reads YYNGEE.

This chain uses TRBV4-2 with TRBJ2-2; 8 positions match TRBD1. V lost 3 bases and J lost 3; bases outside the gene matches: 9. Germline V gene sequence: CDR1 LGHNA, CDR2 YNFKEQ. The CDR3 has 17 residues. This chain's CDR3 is CASSHHRTGSDTGELFF. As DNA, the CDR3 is TGTGCCAGCAGCCACCACCGGACAGGGTCGGACACCGGGGAGCTGTTTTTT.

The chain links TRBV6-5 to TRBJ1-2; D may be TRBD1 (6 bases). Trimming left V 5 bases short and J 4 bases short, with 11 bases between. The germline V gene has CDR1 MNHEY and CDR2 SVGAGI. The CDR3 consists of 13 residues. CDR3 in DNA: TGTGCCAGCAGTCCGACAGGTCCCTATGGCTACACCTTC. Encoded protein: CASSPTGPYGYTF.

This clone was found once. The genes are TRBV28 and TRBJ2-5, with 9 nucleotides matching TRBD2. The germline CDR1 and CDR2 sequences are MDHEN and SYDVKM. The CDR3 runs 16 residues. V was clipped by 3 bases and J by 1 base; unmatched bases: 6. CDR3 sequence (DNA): TGTGCCAGCAGTTTTAGGGCTAGCGGGATCCAAGAGACCCAGTACTTC. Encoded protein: CASSFRASGIQETQYF.

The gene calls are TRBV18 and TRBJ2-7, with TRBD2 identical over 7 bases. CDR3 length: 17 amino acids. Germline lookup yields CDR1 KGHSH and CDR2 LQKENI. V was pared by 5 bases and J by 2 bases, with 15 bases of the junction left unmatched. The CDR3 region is CASSSRGSPSGTYEQYF. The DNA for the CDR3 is TGTGCCAGCTCATCTCGTGGAAGCCCTAGCGGTACCTACGAGCAGTACTTC. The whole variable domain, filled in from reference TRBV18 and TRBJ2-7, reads NAGVMQNPRHLVRRRGQEARLRCSPMKGHSHVYWYRQLPEEGLKFMVYLQKENIIDESGMPKERFSAEFPKEGPSILRIQQVVRGDSAAYFCASSSRGSPSGTYEQYFGPGTRLTVT.

In DNA, the CDR3 is TGTGCCATTTTTCGAGGGAATAACTATGGCTACACCTTC. This encodes CAIFRGNNYGYTF. The V call is TRBV6-5, the J call TRBJ1-2; D uncertain. CDR3 length equals 13 residues. CDR1 is MNHEY, CDR2 SVGAGI, per germline. The germline V and J ends were trimmed by 10 bases and 1 base, with 13 bases remaining between them.

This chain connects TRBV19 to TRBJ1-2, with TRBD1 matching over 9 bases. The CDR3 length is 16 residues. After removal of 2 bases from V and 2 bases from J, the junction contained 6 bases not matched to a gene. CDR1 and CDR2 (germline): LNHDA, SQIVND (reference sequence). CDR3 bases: TGTGCCAGTAGTATACTAGGACAGGGGACAAACTATGGCTACACCTTC. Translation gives CASSILGQGTNYGYTF. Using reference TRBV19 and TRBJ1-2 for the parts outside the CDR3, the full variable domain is DGGITQSPKYLFRKEGQNVTLSCEQNLNHDAMYWYRQDPGQGLRLIYYSQIVNDFQKGDIAEGYSVSREKKESFPLTVTSAQKNPTAFYLCASSILGQGTNYGYTFGSGTRLTVV.

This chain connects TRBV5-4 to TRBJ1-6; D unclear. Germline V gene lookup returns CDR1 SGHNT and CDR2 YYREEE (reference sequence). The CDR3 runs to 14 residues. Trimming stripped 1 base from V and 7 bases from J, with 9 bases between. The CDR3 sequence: CASSLYGRNSPLHF. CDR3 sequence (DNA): TGTGCCAGCAGCTTGTACGGTCGCAATTCACCCCTCCACTTT.

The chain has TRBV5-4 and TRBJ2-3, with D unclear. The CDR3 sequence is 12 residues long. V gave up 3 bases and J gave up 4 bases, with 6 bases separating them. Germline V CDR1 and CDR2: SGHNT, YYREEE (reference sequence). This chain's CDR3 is CASSSPADTQYF. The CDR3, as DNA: TGTGCCAGCAGCTCCCCCGCAGATACGCAGTATTTT. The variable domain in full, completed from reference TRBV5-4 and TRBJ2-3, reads ETGVTQSPTHLIKTRGQQVTLRCSSQSGHNTVSWYQQALGQGPQFIFQYYREEENGRGNFPPRFSGLQFPNYSSELNVNALELDDSALYLCASSSPADTQYFGPGTRLTVL.

As DNA, the CDR3 is TGTGCCAGCAGCTTAGGCGGCGGGTACTACGAGCAGTACTTC. Translating gives CASSLGGGYYEQYF. The rearrangement uses TRBV13 and TRBJ2-7; possible D gene TRBD2, 5 bases. Germline V gene lookup returns CDR1 PRHDT and CDR2 FYEKMQ (reference sequence). The CDR3 has 14 amino acids. The V end was cut by 0 bases, the J end by 3 bases, with 9 bases between.

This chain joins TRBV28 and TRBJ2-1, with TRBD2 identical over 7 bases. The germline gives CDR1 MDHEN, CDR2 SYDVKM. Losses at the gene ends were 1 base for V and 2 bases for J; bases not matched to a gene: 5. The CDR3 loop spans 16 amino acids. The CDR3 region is CASSLLASGTYNEQFF. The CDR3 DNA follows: TGTGCCAGCAGTTTATTGGCCAGCGGGACCTACAATGAGCAGTTCTTC.

CDR3 in DNA: TGCGCCAGCAGGCCCCTAGCGGGAGTTGGTACAGATACGCAGTATTTT. Translated: CASRPLAGVGTDTQYF. The chain couples TRBV10-1 to TRBJ2-3; 10 nucleotides line up with TRBD2. CDR1 and CDR2 (germline): WNHNN, SYGVQD (reference sequence). The length of the CDR3 is 16 residues. V shed 6 bases and J 3 bases; nucleotides not matched to a gene: 9.